This record looks at one T cell receptor (beta chain) sequence and its context. This record comes from a study of blood T cell repertoires in COVID-19. Authors' data handling: Amplification with reference gene primers provided the estimates of nucleated cell counts. Generated by immunoSEQ multiplex PCR, the TCRdb table keeps only in-frame clones and is missing some. For V, J and clone size, that table is used; D and trimming come from the DNA. The sample shows approximately 210,000 clones, around three quarters of them seen only once. CDR3 length: 15 amino acids. Trimming at V came to 4 bases and at J to 6 bases, leaving 8 bases not matched to a gene. CDR1 is SGHTA, CDR2 FQGNSA, per germline. All enrollees were about 18 to 100 years old and from under 25 US areas. Researchers sorted participants into cohorts using their self-reported clinical history.

The TCR comes from a woman between 50 and 59 years old with acute COVID-19. This chain uses TRBV7-2 with TRBJ1-5; TRBD1 matches at 8 bases. Sample: PBMCs or T cells enriched from blood (not recorded which). CDR3 residues: CASSWSGTGTQPQHF. Here the CDR3 DNA reads TGTGCCAGCAGCTGGTCCGGGACAGGTACTCAGCCCCAGCATTTT.